This TCR beta chain was profiled in a study of beta chain features in type 1 diabetes. Study in general: Researchers looked at about 110 million sorted cells across all samples.

Worth noting for this clone: Its antigen is not known.

V lost 5 bases and J lost 5, with 18 bases in between. The CDR3 length is 15 residues. Germline-derived CDR1 and CDR2 are SGHTA and FQGNSA. Sorting that relied on CD45RO/CCR7/CD25/CD127/CD95/CD27 yielded CD4+ naive, central memory, regulatory and stem cell-like memory cells. cDNA synthesis used the whole RNA isolate, giving expressed TCRB sequences. Roughly 3.6 million reads per sample on average were obtained from naive, central memory and regulatory T cell samples. Only in-frame clones appear in the TCRdb table, and some are missing; sequencing was by immunoSEQ multiplex PCR. Of roughly 230,000 clones in the sample, around 9.9% were seen once. Study-level points and caveats: Researchers report that Type 1 diabetes patients had moderately but significantly shorter TCRB CDR3s across all four CD4+ subsets.

This receptor was taken from a man in his thirties or forties with type 1 diabetes. The sequencing sample was made of naive CD4+ T cells from blood. The rearrangement links TRBV7-2 to TRBJ2-5, with a possible D match to TRBD2 (6 bases). The chain's CDR3 is CASSQEATGEETQYF. DNA of the CDR3: TGTGCCAGCAGCCAAGAGGCCACGGGGGAGGAGACCCAGTACTTC.